These 25 T cell receptor beta chains share one sample of origin, sequenced in a study of blood T cell repertoires in COVID-19. Produced via immunoSEQ multiplex PCR; TCRdb's table is partial and in-frame only. Counted here are 93,000 or so clones, about 88% occurring once; the ten biggest clones make up 6.2%. Sequencing input: peripheral blood. These receptors came from a human donor in a cohort sampled during active COVID-19.

This sequence joins TRBV30 and TRBJ2-7, with 7 bases lining up with TRBD2. V was clipped by 3 bases and J by 4 bases; unmatched bases: 12. This CDR3 has 15 residues. The germline V gene has CDR1 GTSNPN and CDR2 SVGIG (reference sequence). CDR3 loop: CAWRDMTGGGYEQYF. The CDR3 coding sequence is TGTGCCTGGAGGGACATGACGGGGGGAGGTTACGAGCAGTACTTC.

The chain employs TRBV7-9 and TRBJ2-1; 7 bases line up with TRBD2. CDR3 size: 16 residues. Trimming took 8 bases from V and 4 from J; bases not matched to a gene: 14. CDR1 and CDR2 (germline): SEHNR, FQNEAQ (reference sequence). The CDR3 DNA sequence: TGTGCCAGCCTCCGACCGGGACTACAGATTTACAATGAGCAGTTCTTC. This codes for CASLRPGLQIYNEQFF.

This chain joins TRBV30 and TRBJ1-3; 7 bases align to TRBD1. CDR3 length equals 16 residues. CDR1 is GTSNPN and CDR2 is SVGIG in the germline V gene (reference sequence). V trimming: 0 bases; J trimming: 1 base; junction bases outside the gene matches: 6. DNA for the CDR3: TGTGCCTGGAGTGTGGGGACAGATTTTTCTGGAAACACCATATATTTT. This codes for CAWSVGTDFSGNTIYF.

The gene calls are TRBV19 and TRBJ2-5; the D gene is possibly TRBD2 (5 bases). The CDR3 covers 15 residues. With 2 bases removed from V and 4 bases from J, the gap between germline ends came to 14 bases. CDR1 is LNHDA, CDR2 SQIVND, per germline (reference sequence). CDR3 nucleotide sequence: TGTGCCAGTAGTATAAGGTGGGGTCGGGGAGAGACCCAGTACTTC. Protein sequence: CASSIRWGRGETQYF.

V usage is TRBV4-2 and J usage is TRBJ2-1; 7 bases agree with TRBD2. Germline lookup yields CDR1 LGHNA and CDR2 YNFKEQ. Trimming removed 6 bases from V and 5 bases from J; junction bases left unmatched: 7. The CDR3 is made up of 14 amino acids. CDR3 nucleotides: TGTGCCAGCAGTGGGGGGGTGGGTAACAATGAGCAGTTCTTC. This gives the protein CASSGGVGNNEQFF.

The chain joins TRBV7-9 to TRBJ2-1, with D tentatively TRBD2 (5 bases). Deletions cut 0 bases from V and 10 bases from J, with 7 bases between. CDR3 length: 12 amino acids. Germline CDR1 and CDR2: SEHNR and FQNEAQ (reference sequence). CDR3 nucleotides: TGTGCCAGCAGCTTAGCTAGCGCCGAGCAGTTCTTC. This encodes CASSLASAEQFF.

Only one count was recorded for this clone. The rearrangement uses TRBV15 and TRBJ2-3; tentative D call: TRBD2 (6 bases). CDR3 length: 15 residues. The germline gives CDR1 LNHNV, CDR2 YYDKDF (reference sequence). V lost 5 bases, J lost 3 bases, and 15 bases lay in between. The chain's CDR3 is CATSGSSAETDTQYF. CDR3 in DNA: TGTGCCACCAGCGGGTCTAGCGCCGAAACAGATACGCAGTATTTT.

V is TRBV5-1 and J is TRBJ2-7; 8 nucleotides agree with TRBD1. Germline loops: CDR1 SGHRS, CDR2 YFSETQ. Trimming cost V 1 base and J 1 base; bases outside gene matches: 1. The CDR3 consists of 14 residues. This chain's CDR3 is CASSLRQGSYEQYF. Here the CDR3 DNA reads TGCGCCAGCAGCTTGCGACAGGGGTCCTACGAGCAGTACTTC.

This chain joins TRBV19 and TRBJ2-7, with 8 bases fitting TRBD2. The length of the CDR3 is 15 residues. The V and J ends lost 3 bases and 3 bases, in that order; junction bases with no gene match: 7. The V gene's germline CDR1 is LNHDA and CDR2 SQIVND (reference sequence). The CDR3 coding sequence is TGTGCCAGTAGTATCGGACTAGCTTCCATCTACGAGCAGTACTTC. Translated: CASSIGLASIYEQYF.

The chain employs TRBV6-5 and TRBJ1-2; D is unresolved. V was cut by 0 bases and J by 5 bases, with 10 bases left in between. The CDR3 runs to 14 residues. CDR1 is MNHEY, CDR2 SVGAGI, per germline. CDR3 in DNA: TGTGCCAGCAGTTACTCAGGGAGTTGGTATGGCTACACCTTC. As protein: CASSYSGSWYGYTF.

The chain recombines TRBV7-2 with TRBJ2-7; 7 nucleotides line up with TRBD1. Germline V gene lookup returns CDR1 SGHTA and CDR2 FQGNSA. This CDR3 has 16 residues. J gave up 2 bases and V 1 base, and 8 bases lay outside the gene matches. CDR3 region: CASSLVSGQATYEQYF. The CDR3 DNA reads TGTGCCAGCAGCTTAGTGAGTGGACAGGCGACCTACGAGCAGTACTTC.

V and J are TRBV19 and TRBJ1-2; the D gene is possibly TRBD1 (6 bases). CDR1 LNHDA and CDR2 SQIVND come from the germline V gene (reference sequence). The V end lost 4 bases, the J end lost 2 bases, and 14 bases lay between the germline ends. The CDR3 runs 15 residues. CDR3 coding DNA: TGTGCCAGTAGTACCACCTGGGACACGAACTATGGCTACACCTTC. It encodes CASSTTWDTNYGYTF.

This chain uses TRBV6-2 or TRBV6-3 with TRBJ2-1; 7 positions agree with TRBD2. This CDR3 comprises 15 residues. Germline V lookup: CDR1 MNHEY, CDR2 SVGEGT. The ends lost 2 bases at V and 7 bases at J; junction bases unmatched: 8. CDR3 amino acids: CASSYGAGVVNEQFF. The CDR3 DNA reads TGTGCCAGCAGTTACGGTGCGGGAGTGGTAAATGAGCAGTTCTTC.

The V gene is TRBV5-1, the J gene TRBJ2-7; D might be TRBD2 (5 bases). Germline V gene lookup returns CDR1 SGHRS and CDR2 YFSETQ. V lost 0 bases and J lost 5, with 15 bases in between. The CDR3 runs 15 residues. The CDR3 here is CASSLAEALRDEQYF. The CDR3 DNA reads as TGCGCCAGCAGCTTGGCGGAGGCCCTAAGGGACGAGCAGTACTTC. Full variable domain (remainder filled in from reference TRBV5-1 and TRBJ2-7): KAGVTQTPRYLIKTRGQQVTLSCSPISGHRSVSWYQQTPGQGLQFLFEYFSETQRNKGNFPGRFSGRQFSNSRSEMNVSTLELGDSALYLCASSLAEALRDEQYFGPGTRLTVT.

The rearrangement links TRBV18 to TRBJ1-3; TRBD1 matches at 10 bases. Per germline, CDR1 KGHSH and CDR2 LQKENI. V lost 6 bases to trimming and J lost 0 bases; unmatched junction nucleotides: 2. CDR3 size: 15 residues. CDR3 nucleotides: TGTGCCAGCTCGCGACAGGGGGCCTCTGGAAACACCATATATTTT. It is translated as CASSRQGASGNTIYF.

The chain is built from TRBV4-1 and TRBJ2-2; the match to TRBD1 covers 7 bases. This CDR3 contains 15 residues. Losses at the gene ends were 3 bases for V and 4 bases for J; bases not matched to a gene: 5. Germline lookup yields CDR1 MGHRA and CDR2 YSYEKL. The CDR3 loop reads CASSQTGIRTGELFF. The CDR3 nucleotides read TGCGCCAGCAGCCAGACAGGGATTCGCACCGGGGAGCTGTTTTTT.

J is TRBJ2-7 and V is TRBV19, with TRBD2 as a possible D gene (6 bases). The CDR3 totals 15 residues. V lost 3 bases and J lost 3, with 15 bases in between. Germline V gene sequence: CDR1 LNHDA, CDR2 SQIVND (reference sequence). CDR3 sequence: CASSILASDYYEQYF. CDR3 bases: TGTGCCAGTAGTATTCTGGCTAGCGACTACTACGAGCAGTACTTC.

The chain employs TRBV6-6 and TRBJ2-7, with TRBD1 matching over 7 bases. V trimming: 7 bases; J trimming: 5 bases; junction bases outside the gene matches: 11. This CDR3 has 14 amino acids. CDR1 is MNHNY, CDR2 SVGAGI, per germline (reference sequence). CDR3 bases: TGTGCCAGCACTGGGACAGACTCGGTCCACGAGCAGTACTTC. Its protein product is CASTGTDSVHEQYF.

This chain connects TRBV29-1 to TRBJ1-2; D unresolved. CDR3 size: 11 residues. The germline V and J ends were trimmed by 0 bases and 8 bases, with 7 bases remaining between them. From germline, CDR1 is SQVTM and CDR2 ANQGSEA. CDR3 in amino acids: CSVEEVRGYTF. The CDR3 DNA reads as TGCAGCGTTGAAGAGGTGCGCGGCTACACCTTC.

The J gene is TRBJ1-1, the V gene TRBV7-9; D not certain. Trimming took 1 base from V and 0 from J, leaving 12 bases between them. The germline V gene has CDR1 SEHNR and CDR2 FQNEAQ (reference sequence). This CDR3 region has 16 residues. This CDR3 is CASSLGAGGMNTEAFF. Written as DNA, the CDR3 is TGTGCCAGCAGCTTAGGGGCCGGTGGCATGAACACTGAAGCTTTCTTT.

V is TRBV9 and J is TRBJ2-5; 10 bases match TRBD1. The V gene's germline CDR1 is SGDLS and CDR2 YYNGEE. The V segment lost 0 bases and the J segment 5 bases; nucleotides outside the gene matches: 4. The CDR3 length is 15 residues. The CDR3 DNA follows: TGTGCCAGCAGCGTAGCTCAGGGACAGGGGGAGACCCAGTACTTC. Its translation: CASSVAQGQGETQYF.

The CDR3 loop reads CASSVDQGMVNNEQFF. CDR3 sequence (DNA): TGTGCCAGCAGCGTAGACCAGGGAATGGTGAACAATGAGCAGTTCTTC. V is TRBV9 and J is TRBJ2-1; possibly TRBD1 for D (5 bases). CDR1 and CDR2 from the germline V gene are SGDLS and YYNGEE. The CDR3 extends over 16 amino acids. Trimming left V 0 bases short and J 5 bases short, with 15 bases between.

V and J are TRBV9 and TRBJ2-1; 9 positions agree with TRBD2. Trimming removed 0 bases from V and 0 bases from J; junction bases left unmatched: 13. Germline CDR1 SGDLS, CDR2 YYNGEE. This CDR3 comprises 20 residues. The CDR3 region is CASSVASVLAGTSSYNEQFF. In DNA form, the CDR3 reads TGTGCCAGCAGCGTAGCTTCGGTGCTAGCGGGGACCAGCTCCTACAATGAGCAGTTCTTC.

The V and J genes are TRBV5-1 and TRBJ2-1, with 7 bases identical to TRBD1. This CDR3 is 15 amino acids long. Germline trimming cut 7 bases from V and 0 bases from J; bases unmatched to any gene: 7. Germline values: CDR1 SGHRS, CDR2 YFSETQ. CDR3 in DNA: TGCGCCAGCTTCCCCGGGACAGACTCCTACAATGAGCAGTTCTTC. The encoded protein is CASFPGTDSYNEQFF.

V is TRBV15 and J is TRBJ2-7, with a possible D match to TRBD2 (6 bases). This CDR3 region has 14 residues. Looked up from germline, CDR1 is LNHNV and CDR2 is YYDKDF (reference sequence). The V end was cut by 4 bases, the J end by 0 bases, with 10 bases between. CDR3 coding DNA: TGTGCCACCAGCATTGGGAGGAGCTCCTACGAGCAGTACTTC. It encodes CATSIGRSSYEQYF.